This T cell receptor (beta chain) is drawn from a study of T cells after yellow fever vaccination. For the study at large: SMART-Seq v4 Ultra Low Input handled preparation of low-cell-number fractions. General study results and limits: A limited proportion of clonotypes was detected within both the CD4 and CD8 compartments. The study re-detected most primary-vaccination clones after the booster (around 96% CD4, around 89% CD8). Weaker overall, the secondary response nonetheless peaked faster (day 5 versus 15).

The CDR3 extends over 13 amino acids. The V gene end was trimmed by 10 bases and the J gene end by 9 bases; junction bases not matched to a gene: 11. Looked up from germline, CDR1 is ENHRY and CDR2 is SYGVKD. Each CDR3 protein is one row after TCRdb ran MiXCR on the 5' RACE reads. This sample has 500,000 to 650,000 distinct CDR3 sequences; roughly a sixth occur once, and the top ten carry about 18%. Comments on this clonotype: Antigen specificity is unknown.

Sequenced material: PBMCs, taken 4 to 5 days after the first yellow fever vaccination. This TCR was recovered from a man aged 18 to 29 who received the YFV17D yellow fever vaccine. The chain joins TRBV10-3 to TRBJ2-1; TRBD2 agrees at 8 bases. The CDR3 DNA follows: TGTGCCACTAACAGCGGGGGCCGGGGTGAGCAGTTCTTC. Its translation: CATNSGGRGEQFF.